This is a list of T cell receptor beta chains from one sample in a study of cytotoxic CD8 clonotypes in ibrutinib-treated CLL. TCRdb's copy holds only in-frame clones and misses some; the assay was immunoSEQ multiplex PCR. This table holds 80,000 to 95,000 clones, roughly 80% found once. Sequencing was performed on PBMCs, taken after 12 months of ibrutinib treatment. The receptors stem from a human donor with chronic lymphocytic leukemia. Each CDR3 is given with its conserved first and last residue. The D gene is left open where the match is weak. Size is stated for part of the rows, as once, few or many counts, or as a class when the clone is expanded.

CDR3 DNA,CDR3 protein,D gene,J gene,clone size,V gene
TGTGCCGGGGGGGGCAGCACCAATCAGCCCCAGCATTTT,CAGGGSTNQPQHF,.,TRBJ1-5,.,TRBV19
TGTGCCAGCAGCTTAGGGCAGGAAGCTTTCTTT,CASSLGQEAFF,.,TRBJ1-1,.,TRBV7-9
TGTGCCAGCAAGTCGGAGGGCCCGGGGCCCCAGCATTTT,CASKSEGPGPQHF,.,TRBJ1-5,.,TRBV2
TGTGCCAGTAGTCCCCCCCCTGGCGGGGGGGAGACCCAGTACTTC,CASSPPPGGGETQYF,TRBD2,TRBJ2-5,.,TRBV19
TGTGCCAGCAGCTTGGCCGGGTCGGGGACCGGGGAGCTGTTTTTT,CASSLAGSGTGELFF,.,TRBJ2-2,.,TRBV5-5
TGTGCCTGGCACGGGGGCAAAGGAAACACCATATATTTT,CAWHGGKGNTIYF,.,TRBJ1-3,.,TRBV30
TGCAGCGTTCGGACTAGCGGGAGCAACAATGAGCAGTTCTTC,CSVRTSGSNNEQFF,TRBD2,TRBJ2-1,.,TRBV29-1
TGTGCCAGCAGCCCGCGGGCAGCCGGAAACACCATATATTTT,CASSPRAAGNTIYF,.,TRBJ1-3,.,TRBV7-2
TGTGCCAGCAGCCGCGGACAGAGCTATCAGCCCCAGCATTTT,CASSRGQSYQPQHF,.,TRBJ1-5,.,TRBV28
TGTGCCAGCAGCGCTACAGGGGTGCCCCTCTCCGCCTATGGCTACACCTTC,CASSATGVPLSAYGYTF,TRBD1,TRBJ1-2,.,TRBV7-2
TGTGCCAGCAGCTTACGGAGTAGCTCCTACGAGCAGTACTTC,CASSLRSSSYEQYF,.,TRBJ2-7,.,TRBV7-9
TGTGCCAGCAGCTTAGCGCCCCGACCCCGAAATGAAAAACTGTTTTTT,CASSLAPRPRNEKLFF,.,TRBJ1-4,.,TRBV7-8
TGTGCCACCCGGGGGTCCGGAGAGCAGTTCTTC,CATRGSGEQFF,.,TRBJ2-1,.,TRBV19
TGTGCCAGCAAGCCGGGACAGGCGACCTACGAGCAGTACTTC,CASKPGQATYEQYF,TRBD1,TRBJ2-7,many,TRBV6-6
TGCGCCAGCAGCTTGCTGGGGAACGAGCAGTACTTC,CASSLLGNEQYF,.,TRBJ2-7,few,TRBV5-1
TGTGCCAGCAACCCAGGGGGGGTCGGCACAGATACGCAGTATTTT,CASNPGGVGTDTQYF,.,TRBJ2-3,.,TRBV28
TGTGCCGTGGTGAGCTCTGGAAACACCATATATTTT,CAVVSSGNTIYF,.,TRBJ1-3,.,TRBV6-5
TGTGCCAGCAGCCAAGTCCCCGTAGGCGGGGTCGGATCCTATGGCTACACCTTC,CASSQVPVGGVGSYGYTF,.,TRBJ1-2,.,TRBV4-2